This T cell receptor beta chain was identified in a study of Ad26.COV2.S vaccination and SARS-CoV-2 variants. TCRdb's table, derived via immunoSEQ multiplex PCR, lists solely in-frame clones and lacks some. This sample carries 350,000 to 500,000 clones, roughly 88% of them seen once, and the ten largest clones take about 3.6%. V shed 5 bases and J 8 bases; nucleotides not matched to a gene: 10. CDR1 and CDR2 (germline): SGHNT, YENEEA. The CDR3 spans 15 residues. Treatment reported: 15 to 20 received Ad26.COV2.S at low or high dose, single or two shots; about 5 received placebo; per-sample allocation not given. Specimen acquisition occurred on day 63 following the initial vaccine or placebo injection.

The sample here was peripheral blood, taken in a trial of Ad26.COV2.S vaccine versus placebo. The rearrangement uses TRBV11-3 and TRBJ2-1; 9 positions agree with TRBD1. The TCR sequence derives from a person aged 18-60 years who received the Ad26.COV2.S COVID-19 vaccine or a placebo. The CDR3 here is CASSRRDREGDEQFF. DNA of the CDR3: TGTGCCAGCAGCCGCCGGGACAGGGAGGGGGATGAGCAGTTCTTC.